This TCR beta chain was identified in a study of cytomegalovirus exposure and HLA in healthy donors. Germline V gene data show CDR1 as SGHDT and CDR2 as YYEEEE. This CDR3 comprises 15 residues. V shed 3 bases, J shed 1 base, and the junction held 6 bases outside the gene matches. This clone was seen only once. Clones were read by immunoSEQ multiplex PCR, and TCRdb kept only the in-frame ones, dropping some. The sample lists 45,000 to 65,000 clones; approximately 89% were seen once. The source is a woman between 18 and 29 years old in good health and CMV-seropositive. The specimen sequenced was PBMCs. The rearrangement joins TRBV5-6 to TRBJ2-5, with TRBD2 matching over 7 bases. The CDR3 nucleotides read TGTGCCAGCAGCTCTAGCGGCGGGATCCAAGAGACCCAGTACTTC. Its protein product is CASSSSGGIQETQYF.